The next 8 T cell receptor beta chains were all read from a single sample in a study of early T cells in non-severe SARS-CoV-2 infection. TCRdb fed the 5' RACE reads into MiXCR, producing one record per CDR3 protein. In the table there are some 45,000 distinct CDR3 sequences, 7% to 8% of which are singletons. Sequencing was performed on whole blood. The receptors stem from an adult who was a healthcare worker with PCR-confirmed SARS-CoV-2 infection or an uninfected control (not recorded which).

This clonotype was observed many times. The rearrangement links TRBV6-5 to TRBJ1-6, with D uncertain. Germline-derived CDR1 and CDR2 are MNHEY and SVGAGI. Trimming took 4 bases from V and 5 from J, leaving 18 bases between them. The CDR3 totals 17 residues. The DNA of the CDR3 is TGTGCCAGCAGTTCCCTTGGTTCAGACATAAATAATTCACCCCTCCACTTT. It codes for CASSSLGSDINNSPLHF.

The chain uses TRBV20-1 and TRBJ2-3, with D unresolved. The CDR3 covers 13 residues. From germline, CDR1 is DFQATT and CDR2 SNEGSKA (reference sequence). V lost 5 bases, J lost 1 base, and 10 bases lay in between. CDR3 coding DNA: TGCAGTGCTGTCGCCGCCGGCACAGATACGCAGTATTTT. Protein product: CSAVAAGTDTQYF.

The table lists this clonotype with many counts. The V gene is TRBV28, the J gene TRBJ1-3; maybe TRBD1 (6 bases). The CDR3 is made up of 17 amino acids. V was cut by 3 bases and J by 0 bases, with 15 bases left in between. The germline gives CDR1 MDHEN, CDR2 SYDVKM. CDR3 nucleotide sequence: TGTGCCAGCAGTTTTGTTAGGGGGTCCACCTCTGGAAACACCATATATTTT. Amino acid sequence: CASSFVRGSTSGNTIYF.

This clonotype came up a few times. The chain carries TRBV28 and TRBJ2-2; D is perhaps TRBD1 (5 bases). The V gene's germline CDR1 is MDHEN and CDR2 SYDVKM. V shed 2 bases and J shed 1 base, with 17 bases lying between them. The CDR3 extends over 18 amino acids. This CDR3 reads CASSLIGWGHMNTGELFF. The CDR3 DNA reads as TGTGCCAGCAGTTTAATAGGGTGGGGCCACATGAACACCGGGGAGCTGTTTTTT.

As concerns this clonotype: A much more abundant neighbour one base away suggests this may be a read error. V and J are TRBV6-5 and TRBJ2-1; no firm D call. CDR3 length equals 13 residues. Germline CDR1 is MNHEY and CDR2 is SVGAGI. Trimming took off 6 bases at V and 9 bases at J, with 15 bases between the two ends. The CDR3 sequence: CASRADPISEQFF. Here the CDR3 DNA reads TGTGCCAGCAGGGCTGACCCGATCAGTGAGCAGTTCTTC.

This clonotype was seen repeatedly, ten times or more. The chain joins TRBV20-1 to TRBJ2-1, with 7 bases fitting TRBD2. J was trimmed by 4 bases and V by 7 bases; bases with no gene match: 10. The CDR3 contains 14 residues. Per germline, CDR1 DFQATT and CDR2 SNEGSKA (reference sequence). CDR3 coding DNA: TGCAGTGTAGAGGGAGGACTAGTGTACAATGAGCAGTTCTTC. Its protein is CSVEGGLVYNEQFF.

The chain couples TRBV12-3 or TRBV12-4 to TRBJ1-1; D is undetermined. Deletions cut 4 bases from V and 1 base from J, with 10 bases between. The CDR3 loop spans 14 amino acids. This CDR3 reads CASSWRGRNTEAFF. The CDR3 DNA reads as TGTGCCAGCAGTTGGAGAGGGAGGAACACTGAAGCTTTCTTT.

The chain has TRBV7-6 and TRBJ2-7; a weak D match, TRBD2 (5 bases). The germline V gene has CDR1 SGHVS and CDR2 FNYEAQ. The CDR3 length is 13 residues. V was shortened by 5 bases and J by 3 bases, with 11 bases between the two germline ends. The CDR3 region has the DNA TGTGCCAGCAGCCTTTCGAGGGACTACGAGCAGTACTTC. Amino acids: CASSLSRDYEQYF.